This is a list of T cell receptor beta chains from one sample in a study of T cells after yellow fever vaccination. Each CDR3 protein gets one entry after TCRdb re-called the 5' RACE reads with MiXCR. The table includes just under 600,000 distinct CDR3 sequences, less than 15% detected once. The sample consisted of PBMCs, taken on the day of the yellow fever booster vaccination. Every receptor here comes from a man aged 25 to 40 who received the YFV17D yellow fever vaccine. Both conserved end residues are part of each CDR3. D genes are given only for firm matches. The listing skips clone size in some rows; elsewhere it reads once, few, many or a size class.

>-|TRBJ2-1|TRBD2|TRBV5-6
TGTGCCAGCAGCTTTTTAGCGGGAGATGAGACTGAGCAGTTCTTC
CASSFLAGDETEQFF
>few|TRBJ2-7|-|TRBV20-1
TGCAGTGCTAGGACCTGGGTAGGAGCGGGCTACGAGCAGTACTTC
CSARTWVGAGYEQYF
>many|TRBJ2-5|TRBD2|TRBV29-1
TGCAGCACGGGGACTAGCGGGAGGGAGACCCAGTACTTC
CSTGTSGRETQYF
>-|TRBJ2-7|-|TRBV29-1
TGCAGCGTTCCCGGGACGTCAGTGAACGAGCAGTACTTC
CSVPGTSVNEQYF
>-|TRBJ2-2|-|TRBV5-4
TGTGCCAGCAGCCCCTCGGCTAGCGTTCGGAGCACCGGGGAGCTGTTTTTT
CASSPSASVRSTGELFF
>-|TRBJ2-1|-|TRBV20-1
TGCAGTGCTAGAAGGGGCCAGCAGTTCTTC
CSARRGQQFF
>-|TRBJ2-5|TRBD2|TRBV5-1
TGCGCCAGCAGCTTGGGAGCTAGCGGGAGTACTGAGACCCAGTACTTC
CASSLGASGSTETQYF
>many|TRBJ2-7|-|TRBV5-1
TGCGCCAGCAGCTCGGGATGGGGGACGGGCTACGAGCAGTACTTC
CASSSGWGTGYEQYF
>-|TRBJ1-6|TRBD1|TRBV2
TGTGCCAGCAGGGGACAGGCCTTAGCAACTTCACCCCTCCACTTT
CASRGQALATSPLHF
>many|TRBJ2-7|-|TRBV7-9
TGCGCCAGCAGCTTGAGCGGGTCCACCTACGAGCAGTACTTC
CASSLSGSTYEQYF
>many|TRBJ2-2|TRBD2|TRBV30
TGTGCCTGGAGTGTACTAGCGGGAGAGGGCGGGGAGCTGTTTTTT
CAWSVLAGEGGELFF
>many|TRBJ2-1|-|TRBV10-3
TGTGCCATCCATCGAGACTTAACGGTCAATGAGCAGTTCTTC
CAIHRDLTVNEQFF
>-|TRBJ2-1|-|TRBV12-3/TRBV12-4
TGTGCCAGCAGTTTAGATCAGGCCAATGAGCAGTTCTTC
CASSLDQANEQFF
>-|TRBJ2-1|-|TRBV3-1
TGTGCCAGCAGCCACTTAAATAGAAATCACAATGAGCAGTTCTTC
CASSHLNRNHNEQFF
>many|TRBJ2-7|-|TRBV19
TGTGCCAGTAGTATCACATCATTCTACGAGCAGTACTTC
CASSITSFYEQYF
>-|TRBJ2-1|-|TRBV7-2
TGTGCCAGCAGCTTAGATGGGTTGGACTACTCGACGTTCTTC
CASSLDGLDYSTFF
>-|TRBJ2-7|TRBD1|TRBV4-3
TGCGCCAGCAGCCAAGATCAGGGGGCGGGAACCTACGAGCAGTACTTC
CASSQDQGAGTYEQYF
>-|TRBJ2-1|-|TRBV15
TGTGCCACCAGCGCTTCAACGAGGGATGAGCAGTTCTTC
CATSASTRDEQFF
>-|TRBJ2-7|-|TRBV5-1
TGCGCCAGCAGCTTGGACAGCCCACACCCCTACGAGCAGTACTTC
CASSLDSPHPYEQYF
>-|TRBJ2-1|-|TRBV28
TGTGCCAGCACCACTAGGTATGAGCAGTTCTTC
CASTTRYEQFF
>few|TRBJ1-1|-|TRBV20-1
TGCAGTGCTAGGTTTCGGGGTAGGAACACTGAAGCTTTCTTT
CSARFRGRNTEAFF
>-|TRBJ2-1|-|TRBV29-1
TGCAGCGTTGAATGGGCTTCGGGCAATGAGCAGTTCTTC
CSVEWASGNEQFF
>-|TRBJ2-5|-|TRBV13
TGTGCCAGCAGCGAGGGACCGTCGGGGGAGACCCAGTACTTC
CASSEGPSGETQYF
>-|TRBJ2-7|TRBD1|TRBV5-1
TGCGCCAGCAGCTTACAGGGGCACGAGCAGTACTTC
CASSLQGHEQYF
>-|TRBJ2-3|TRBD2|TRBV9
TGTGCCAGCAGCGTAGCGGGACTAGCGGGAGGAATGAGCACAGATACGCAGTATTTT
CASSVAGLAGGMSTDTQYF
>few|TRBJ2-1|TRBD2|TRBV6-9
TGTGCCAGCAGCGTTACTAGCGGGAGGGCCTGTGAGCAGTTCTTC
CASSVTSGRACEQFF